The 29 T cell receptor beta chains below were found in one sample sequenced in a study of shared clonotypes between healthy human individuals. CD8 cells regarded as naive lacked CD45RO, were positively chosen for CCR7, and omitted terminally differentiated effector memory CD45RA+ cells. The table came from immunoSEQ multiplex PCR; TCRdb's copy has only in-frame clones and leaves some out. The table shows about 2 million clones, with about 95% occurring only once. Sequences were obtained from naive CD8+ T cells sorted from blood. The receptors were sampled from a man between 18 and 29 years old in good health.

J is TRBJ2-1 and V is TRBV11-3; 11 nucleotides agree with TRBD1. The CDR3 is 14 residues long. The germline V gene encodes CDR1 SGHNT and CDR2 YENEEA. Trimming took 5 bases from V and 8 from J; bases not matched to a gene: 5. The CDR3 nucleotides are TGTGCCAGCAGCCCCCGGGACAGGGGGGATGAGCAGTTCTTC. Translation: CASSPRDRGDEQFF.

The chain has TRBV9 and TRBJ2-1; 15 bases line up with TRBD2. CDR1 is SGDLS and CDR2 is YYNGEE in the germline V gene. The CDR3 has 17 amino acids. J gave up 4 bases and V 3 bases, and 5 bases lay outside the gene matches. CDR3 in DNA: TGTGCCAGCAGCGACGGACTAGCGGGAGGGGTTTACAATGAGCAGTTCTTC. Amino acids: CASSDGLAGGVYNEQFF.

This clone was seen only a few times. Other DNA sequences in the same sample also yield this CDR3. The rearrangement uses TRBV5-6 and TRBJ2-7, with D perhaps matching TRBD1 or TRBD2 (5 bases each). The germline V gene encodes CDR1 SGHDT and CDR2 YYEEEE. Trimming removed 0 bases at V and 1 base at J, with 8 bases between. This CDR3 region has 14 residues. CDR3 amino acids: CASSLGGSSYEQYF. CDR3 sequence (DNA): TGTGCCAGCAGCTTGGGGGGGTCATCCTACGAGCAGTACTTC.

This chain uses TRBV4-1 with TRBJ2-7; D unclear. In germline, CDR1 is MGHRA, CDR2 YSYEKL. Trimming took 1 base from V and 0 from J, leaving 7 bases between them. The CDR3 sequence is 14 residues long. This CDR3 reads CASSQVQSSYEQYF. CDR3 sequence (DNA): TGCGCCAGCAGCCAAGTCCAGAGCTCCTACGAGCAGTACTTC.

The gene calls are TRBV7-9 and TRBJ2-7; D is tentatively TRBD1 or TRBD2 (5 bases each). V shed 1 base and J shed 7 bases, with 20 bases lying between them. From germline, CDR1 is SEHNR and CDR2 FQNEAQ (reference sequence). This CDR3 has 16 amino acids. DNA of the CDR3: TGTGCCAGCAGCTTAGGTCCCGGGACCCTTACGAGGGAGCAGTACTTC. It specifies CASSLGPGTLTREQYF. The full variable domain, its missing parts supplied by reference TRBV7-9 and TRBJ2-7, is DTGVSQNPRHKITKRGQNVTFRCDPISEHNRLYWYRQTLGQGPEFLTYFQNEAQLEKSRLLSDRFSAERPKGSFSTLEIQRTEQGDSAMYLCASSLGPGTLTREQYFGPGTRLTVT.

The sample holds one count of this clone. The gene calls are TRBV4-1 and TRBJ1-2; 9 nucleotides agree with TRBD1. Per the germline V gene, CDR1 is MGHRA and CDR2 is YSYEKL. V shed 5 bases, J shed 4 bases, and the junction held 17 bases outside the gene matches. The CDR3 consists of 18 residues. In DNA, the CDR3 is TGCGCCAGCAGCGAAGGACAGGGGCGGGGTAGCCTGGCCTATGGCTACACCTTC. Encoded protein: CASSEGQGRGSLAYGYTF.

V is TRBV5-1 and J is TRBJ2-5; D remains ambiguous. CDR3 length: 13 amino acids. Germline V CDR1 and CDR2: SGHRS, YFSETQ. Trimming took 3 bases from V and 3 from J, leaving 9 bases between them. The DNA of the CDR3 is TGCGCCAGCAGCTCTCCCATGGAAGAGACCCAGTACTTC. As protein: CASSSPMEETQYF.

The chain joins TRBV7-9 to TRBJ1-4; 7 bases are a match to TRBD1. V was clipped by 5 bases and J by 10 bases; unmatched bases: 7. The germline gives CDR1 SEHNR, CDR2 FQNEAQ (reference sequence). CDR3 length: 13 residues. As DNA, the CDR3 is TGTGCCAGCAGCCCATCCGAGGGGGCAAAACTGTTTTTT. Its translation is CASSPSEGAKLFF. The entire variable domain, with the rest obtained from reference TRBV7-9 and TRBJ1-4, is as follows: DTGVSQNPRHKITKRGQNVTFRCDPISEHNRLYWYRQTLGQGPEFLTYFQNEAQLEKSRLLSDRFSAERPKGSFSTLEIQRTEQGDSAMYLCASSPSEGAKLFFGSGTQLSVL.

The J gene is TRBJ2-5, the V gene TRBV25-1; D is perhaps TRBD2 (6 bases). This CDR3 spans 14 amino acids. Trimming cost V 2 bases and J 4 bases, with 11 bases left between them. In germline, CDR1 is MGHDK, CDR2 SYGVNS. For the CDR3, the DNA is TGTGCCAGCAGTGAACCGGACGGGGGAGAGACCCAGTACTTC. Its translation is CASSEPDGGETQYF.

The J gene is TRBJ2-2, the V gene TRBV7-9; 9 bases line up with TRBD1. The CDR3 is made up of 14 amino acids. CDR1 is SEHNR, CDR2 FQNEAQ, per germline (reference sequence). The V segment lost 5 bases and the J segment 7 bases; nucleotides outside the gene matches: 5. The CDR3 protein is CASSPPDRGGELFF. The CDR3 region has the DNA TGTGCCAGCAGCCCACCGGACAGGGGCGGGGAGCTGTTTTTT. The full variable domain, rest sourced from reference TRBV7-9 and TRBJ2-2, is DTGVSQNPRHKITKRGQNVTFRCDPISEHNRLYWYRQTLGQGPEFLTYFQNEAQLEKSRLLSDRFSAERPKGSFSTLEIQRTEQGDSAMYLCASSPPDRGGELFFGEGSRLTVL.

This sequence joins TRBV6-1 and TRBJ2-7; D is unclear. Germline V CDR1 and CDR2: MNHNS, SASEGT. The CDR3 contains 12 residues. V lost 5 bases to trimming and J lost 3 bases, with 8 bases between them. Here the CDR3 DNA reads TGTGCCAGCAGTTGGGTCTTCTACGAGCAGTACTTC. Translation gives CASSWVFYEQYF.

This chain connects TRBV5-1 to TRBJ2-1; TRBD2 aligns across 8 bases. Germline-derived CDR1 and CDR2 are SGHRS and YFSETQ. J was trimmed by 4 bases and V by 0 bases; bases with no gene match: 3. The CDR3 totals 15 residues. The CDR3 DNA reads as TGCGCCAGCAGCTTGGATGGCGGGGGGTACAATGAGCAGTTCTTC. This encodes CASSLDGGGYNEQFF.

J is TRBJ2-3 and V is TRBV11-2; tentatively, D is TRBD1 (6 bases). The CDR3 consists of 16 residues. V lost 3 bases to trimming and J lost 2 bases, with 15 bases between them. Germline V gives CDR1 SGHAT, CDR2 FQNNGV. The CDR3 DNA sequence: TGTGCCAGCAGCTTGGTGACAGGCACGTACACAGATACGCAGTATTTT. It codes for CASSLVTGTYTDTQYF.

The J gene is TRBJ1-2, the V gene TRBV30; weak D call: TRBD1 (5 bases). Trimming removed 3 bases at V and 2 bases at J, with 10 bases between. The CDR3 extends over 13 amino acids. Germline V CDR1 and CDR2: GTSNPN, SVGIG (reference sequence). This chain's CDR3 is CAWSHKGNYGYTF. In DNA, the CDR3 is TGTGCCTGGAGCCACAAGGGGAACTATGGCTACACCTTC.

V usage is TRBV30 and J usage is TRBJ1-6; D is possibly TRBD1 (6 bases). The germline V gene encodes CDR1 GTSNPN and CDR2 SVGIG (reference sequence). The CDR3 runs 16 residues. V gave up 0 bases and J gave up 9 bases, with 18 bases separating them. The CDR3 sequence: CAWSVLSGGQGSPLHF. The CDR3 DNA follows: TGTGCCTGGAGTGTACTAAGTGGGGGGCAGGGTTCACCCCTCCACTTT.

The rearrangement uses TRBV2 and TRBJ1-2, with D maybe TRBD1 (6 bases). Germline CDR1 is SNHLY and CDR2 is FYNNEI. Trimming took 9 bases from V and 1 from J, leaving 18 bases between them. The CDR3 is 15 amino acids. The CDR3 bases are TGTGCCAGTCAGCCTTTGGGGGCGAGTAACTATGGCTACACCTTC. It codes for CASQPLGASNYGYTF.

The J gene is TRBJ1-1, the V gene TRBV6-5, with D hard to call. CDR1 and CDR2 from the germline V gene are MNHEY and SVGAGI. The CDR3 is made up of 13 amino acids. V gave up 4 bases and J gave up 0 bases, with 6 bases separating them. As DNA, the CDR3 is TGTGCCAGCAGTTCCACAATGAACACTGAAGCTTTCTTT. This codes for CASSSTMNTEAFF.

This sequence joins TRBV27 and TRBJ2-7; no firm D call. The CDR3 runs to 13 residues. V was clipped by 5 bases and J by 2 bases, with 10 bases between them. CDR1 is MNHEY and CDR2 is SMNVEV in the germline V gene (reference sequence). The CDR3 DNA sequence: TGTGCCAGCAGTGTTGCCCCGACCTACGAGCAGTACTTC. It is translated as CASSVAPTYEQYF.

J is TRBJ2-1 and V is TRBV18; D is undetermined. Germline assignment: CDR1 KGHSH and CDR2 LQKENI. This CDR3 spans 17 amino acids. Trimming left V 0 bases short and J 0 bases short, with 12 bases between. The CDR3 sequence: CASSPPKGFSSYNEQFF. Written as DNA, the CDR3 is TGTGCCAGCTCACCACCAAAGGGTTTTAGCTCCTACAATGAGCAGTTCTTC.

The J gene is TRBJ2-1, the V gene TRBV19; 7 positions agree with TRBD2. CDR3 length: 17 residues. The V and J ends lost 1 base and 0 bases, in that order; junction bases with no gene match: 6. Germline CDR1 is LNHDA and CDR2 is SQIVND (reference sequence). CDR3 sequence (DNA): TGTGCCAGTAGTATAGGGGAGGGCCCATACTCCTACAATGAGCAGTTCTTC. Amino acids: CASSIGEGPYSYNEQFF.

The chain uses TRBV6-6 and TRBJ1-1, with a possible D match to TRBD1 (6 bases). The germline V gene has CDR1 MNHNY and CDR2 SVGAGI (reference sequence). CDR3 length: 15 residues. Trimming left V 0 bases short and J 4 bases short, with 12 bases between. The CDR3 protein is CASSYSEGGSTEAFF. The CDR3 region has the DNA TGTGCCAGCAGTTACTCGGAGGGGGGTAGCACTGAAGCTTTCTTT.

The chain recombines TRBV6-1 with TRBJ1-6, with D possibly being TRBD1 (5 bases). CDR3 length: 11 amino acids. Between the trimmed V and J ends, which lost 6 bases and 9 bases, there was a span of 6 bases. Germline V gene sequence: CDR1 MNHNS, CDR2 SASEGT. In DNA, the CDR3 is TGTGCCAGCAGAGGGGTTTCACCCCTCCACTTT. Its protein is CASRGVSPLHF.

The rearrangement links TRBV6-5 to TRBJ2-1; D call uncertain. Germline loops: CDR1 MNHEY, CDR2 SVGAGI. The CDR3 totals 15 residues. V lost 8 bases to trimming and J lost 6 bases, with 20 bases between them. The CDR3: CASSIGQTALNEQFF. The CDR3 nucleotides are TGTGCCAGCTCGATAGGCCAGACGGCACTCAATGAGCAGTTCTTC.

The V and J genes are TRBV13 and TRBJ1-1, with unresolved D. Trimming shortened V by 5 bases and J by 0 bases, and 13 bases separated the two germline ends. In germline, CDR1 is PRHDT, CDR2 FYEKMQ (reference sequence). The CDR3 contains 15 residues. This CDR3 reads CASSPAAQMNTEAFF. The CDR3 DNA follows: TGTGCCAGCAGCCCAGCGGCTCAGATGAACACTGAAGCTTTCTTT.

This chain uses TRBV7-2 with TRBJ2-7, with 7 positions matching TRBD2. This CDR3 region has 14 residues. V lost 5 bases and J lost 1; bases outside the gene matches: 5. The germline V gene encodes CDR1 SGHTA and CDR2 FQGNSA. The CDR3 spells CASSPSGDSYEQYF. In nucleotides, the CDR3 is TGTGCCAGCAGCCCTAGCGGAGATTCCTACGAGCAGTACTTC.

The rearrangement uses TRBV6-1 and TRBJ1-3, with a tentative D call TRBD1 (6 bases). Germline assignment: CDR1 MNHNS and CDR2 SASEGT. The CDR3 is 16 residues long. The germline V and J ends were trimmed by 0 bases and 2 bases, with 11 bases remaining between them. The CDR3 protein is CASSEALEGAGNTIYF. The CDR3 DNA reads as TGTGCCAGCAGTGAAGCCTTAGAGGGGGCTGGAAACACCATATATTTT.

The chain employs TRBV28 and TRBJ1-5; 7 bases are shared with TRBD1. The V and J ends lost 7 bases and 3 bases, in that order; junction bases with no gene match: 6. This CDR3 comprises 14 residues. CDR1 MDHEN and CDR2 SYDVKM come from the germline V gene. The CDR3 DNA sequence: TGTGCCAGCATCTTTGGACAGGCCAATCAGCCCCAGCATTTT. Amino acids: CASIFGQANQPQHF. Looking up the rest from reference TRBV28 and TRBJ1-5 gives the full variable domain: DVKVTQSSRYLVKRTGEKVFLECVQDMDHENMFWYRQDPGLGLRLIYFSYDVKMKEKGDIPEGYSVSREKKERFSLILESASTNQTSMYLCASIFGQANQPQHFGDGTRLSIL.

As concerns this clone: Additional DNA sequences in this sample encode the identical CDR3. This chain joins TRBV5-6 and TRBJ2-7, with D maybe TRBD2 (6 bases). V was pared by 3 bases and J by 2 bases, with 9 bases between. CDR1 is SGHDT, CDR2 YYEEEE, per germline. The CDR3 sequence is 13 residues long. DNA for the CDR3: TGTGCCAGCAGCTCCCCGGGGGCCTACGAGCAGTACTTC. Its translation is CASSSPGAYEQYF.

With regard to this clone: At one end, the junction sequence differs from germline, possibly due to a read error. The chain is built from TRBV5-1 and TRBJ1-1, with 7 bases lining up with TRBD1. Germline CDR1 reads SGHRS; CDR2 reads YFSETQ. This CDR3 region has 15 residues. The CDR3 here is CASSLGTVMNTEAFF. The CDR3 coding sequence is TGCGCCAGCAGTTTGGGGACAGTGATGAACACTGAAGCTTTCTTT.